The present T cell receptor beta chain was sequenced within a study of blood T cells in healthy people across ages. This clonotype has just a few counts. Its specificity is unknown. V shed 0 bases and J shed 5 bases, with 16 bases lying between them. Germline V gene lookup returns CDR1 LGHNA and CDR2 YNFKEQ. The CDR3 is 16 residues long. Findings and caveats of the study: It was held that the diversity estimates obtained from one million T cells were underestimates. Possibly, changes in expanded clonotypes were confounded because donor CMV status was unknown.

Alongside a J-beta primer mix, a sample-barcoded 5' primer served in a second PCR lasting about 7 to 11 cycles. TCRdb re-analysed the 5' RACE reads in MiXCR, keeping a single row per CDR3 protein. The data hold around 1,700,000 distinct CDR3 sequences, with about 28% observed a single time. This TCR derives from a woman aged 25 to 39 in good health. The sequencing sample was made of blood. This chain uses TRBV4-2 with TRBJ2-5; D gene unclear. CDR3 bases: TGTGCCAGCAGCCAAGATAGCTCCGCAGACTGGGAGACCCAGTACTTC. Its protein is CASSQDSSADWETQYF.